The 17 T cell receptor beta chains listed next were all sequenced from one sample in a study of shared clonotypes between healthy human individuals. TCRdb's table, derived via immunoSEQ multiplex PCR, lists solely in-frame clones and lacks some. The table shows roughly 1 million clones, with approximately 80% occurring only once. Sequencing was carried out using memory CD4+ T cells from PBMCs. Subset: CD45RA-negative fraction. Receptors were obtained from a young man in good health. Some clones in this sample may be carry-over from other donors' samples.

This clone was seen only once. The genes are TRBV5-1 and TRBJ1-2; 7 positions match TRBD1. The CDR3 runs to 15 residues. J lost 1 base, V lost 1 base, and 4 bases had no gene match. Per germline, CDR1 SGHRS and CDR2 YFSETQ. Here the CDR3 reads CASSLRDSGNYGYTF. For the CDR3, the DNA is TGCGCCAGCAGCTTGCGGGACAGCGGTAACTATGGCTACACCTTC.

In regard to this clone: This sample also contains other DNA sequences that code for the same CDR3. This chain links TRBV7-9 with TRBJ1-1; D remains ambiguous. The length of the CDR3 is 14 residues. The germline gives CDR1 SEHNR, CDR2 FQNEAQ (reference sequence). V shed 2 bases and J shed 1 base, with 8 bases lying between them. CDR3 sequence: CASSLTAGNTEAFF. The DNA of the CDR3 is TGTGCCAGCAGCTTAACGGCAGGGAACACTGAAGCTTTCTTT.

The gene calls are TRBV10-3 and TRBJ1-2; 9 bases map to TRBD1. The CDR3 consists of 14 residues. The V segment lost 6 bases and the J segment 3 bases; nucleotides outside the gene matches: 5. Germline V gene sequence: CDR1 ENHRY, CDR2 SYGVKD. Here the CDR3 DNA reads TGTGCCATCAGGGGACAGGGTAGGGACTATGGCTACACCTTC. Amino acids: CAIRGQGRDYGYTF.

A remark on this clone: In the same sample, other DNA sequences code for this CDR3. The chain's CDR3 is CASSSPGQAYEQYF. DNA for the CDR3: TGTGCCAGCAGCTCCCCGGGACAGGCCTACGAGCAGTACTTC. The rearrangement joins TRBV5-4 to TRBJ2-7; TRBD1 matches 8 bases. Germline CDR1 is SGHNT and CDR2 is YYREEE (reference sequence). The CDR3 is 14 residues long. Trimming took 3 bases from V and 2 from J; bases not matched to a gene: 4. Complete variable domain (other parts from reference TRBV5-4 and TRBJ2-7): ETGVTQSPTHLIKTRGQQVTLRCSSQSGHNTVSWYQQALGQGPQFIFQYYREEENGRGNFPPRFSGLQFPNYSSELNVNALELDDSALYLCASSSPGQAYEQYFGPGTRLTVT.

In its sample, this clone was seen once. This chain connects TRBV28 to TRBJ1-2; D not certain. CDR1 is MDHEN, CDR2 SYDVKM, per germline. The CDR3 extends over 13 amino acids. V dropped 7 bases and J dropped 5 bases, with 14 bases sitting between them. DNA of the CDR3: TGTGCCAGCACCTCAGGACTTCCTTATGGCTACACCTTC. It encodes CASTSGLPYGYTF.

The V gene is TRBV5-1, the J gene TRBJ2-5, with TRBD2 identical over 14 bases. Germline-derived CDR1 and CDR2 are SGHRS and YFSETQ. This CDR3 comprises 16 residues. V was clipped by 2 bases and J by 5 bases; unmatched bases: 5. The CDR3 here is CASSFRLAGGHETQYF. The CDR3 DNA follows: TGCGCCAGCAGCTTTCGACTAGCGGGAGGGCACGAGACCCAGTACTTC.

This chain connects TRBV2 to TRBJ1-2; D unresolved. The CDR3 has 12 residues. Trimming pared 1 base from V and 13 bases from J, leaving 13 bases between. Germline V gives CDR1 SNHLY, CDR2 FYNNEI. The CDR3 spells CASSEETTLATF. The CDR3 nucleotides read TGTGCCAGCAGTGAAGAGACTACCCTGGCCACCTTC. The full variable domain, its missing parts supplied by reference TRBV2 and TRBJ1-2, is EPEVTQTPSHQVTQMGQEVILRCVPISNHLYFYWYRQILGQKVEFLVSFYNNEISEKSEIFDDQFSVERPDGSNFTLKIRSTKLEDSAMYFCASSEETTLATFGSGTRLTVV.

The sample holds a few counts of this clone. The rearrangement links TRBV28 to TRBJ2-7, with D unclear. Germline V lookup: CDR1 MDHEN, CDR2 SYDVKM. Trimming took off 5 bases at V and 6 bases at J, with 14 bases between the two ends. The CDR3 extends over 13 amino acids. CDR3 sequence reads: CASSRTSTAEQYF. CDR3 nucleotide sequence: TGTGCCAGCAGTCGAACGTCGACCGCCGAGCAGTACTTC.

The V call is TRBV6-1, the J call TRBJ1-1; possible D gene TRBD1, 6 bases. The CDR3 is 14 amino acids. Per germline, CDR1 MNHNS and CDR2 SASEGT. Between the trimmed V and J ends, which lost 4 bases and 4 bases, there was a span of 13 bases. CDR3 sequence: CASSGGLGGTEAFF. The CDR3 DNA reads as TGTGCCAGCAGTGGGGGGCTAGGTGGCACTGAAGCTTTCTTT.

The table lists this clone with a few counts. This chain uses TRBV6-5 with TRBJ2-2, with 7 bases fitting TRBD2. From germline, CDR1 is MNHEY and CDR2 SVGAGI. With 6 bases clipped from V and 8 bases from J, the junction kept 12 bases outside the gene matches. This CDR3 has 15 amino acids. The CDR3, as DNA: TGTGCCAGCAGATCCCGGACTAGTCGACTAGGGGAGCTGTTTTTT. This encodes CASRSRTSRLGELFF.

V is TRBV29-1 and J is TRBJ2-7; D possibly corresponds to TRBD2 (6 bases). The CDR3 spans 12 residues. Trimming stripped 4 bases from V and 2 bases from J, with 9 bases between. CDR1 and CDR2 from the germline V gene are SQVTM and ANQGSEA. The CDR3 spells CSVVGGTYEQYF. The CDR3 region has the DNA TGCAGCGTTGTGGGGGGAACCTACGAGCAGTACTTC.

This clone was counted between two and nine times. In the same sample, other DNA sequences code for this CDR3. The chain joins TRBV19 to TRBJ1-4, with a tentative D call TRBD1 (5 bases). The V end lost 3 bases, the J end lost 5 bases, and 7 bases lay between the germline ends. The germline V gene has CDR1 LNHDA and CDR2 SQIVND (reference sequence). CDR3 length: 13 amino acids. The CDR3 region is CASSMRGNEKLFF. The CDR3, as DNA: TGTGCCAGTAGTATGCGGGGGAATGAAAAACTGTTTTTT. The full variable domain, its missing parts supplied by reference TRBV19 and TRBJ1-4, is DGGITQSPKYLFRKEGQNVTLSCEQNLNHDAMYWYRQDPGQGLRLIYYSQIVNDFQKGDIAEGYSVSREKKESFPLTVTSAQKNPTAFYLCASSMRGNEKLFFGSGTQLSVL.

The rearrangement links TRBV27 to TRBJ1-2; D may be TRBD1 (5 bases). Germline CDR1 is MNHEY and CDR2 is SMNVEV (reference sequence). Trimming removed 1 base from V and 8 bases from J, with 20 bases in between. This CDR3 is built from 16 residues. DNA of the CDR3: TGTGCCAGCAGTTTATGGATGGCAGGGTTGCCGGGCGGCTACACCTTC. Protein sequence: CASSLWMAGLPGGYTF.

The chain recombines TRBV7-2 with TRBJ2-2; no reliable D call. CDR1 SGHTA and CDR2 FQGNSA come from the germline V gene. The ends were cut back, 4 bases at V and 7 bases at J, with 10 bases in the middle. This CDR3 spans 13 amino acids. CDR3 coding DNA: TGTGCCAGCAGCTACTCCGGAAGCGGGGAGCTGTTTTTT. Amino acids: CASSYSGSGELFF.

Written as DNA, the CDR3 is TGCAGCGTTGAGATGGGGCGGAGTGAAAAACTGTTTTTT. This codes for CSVEMGRSEKLFF. The J gene is TRBJ1-4, the V gene TRBV29-1; possible D gene TRBD1, 5 bases. Germline lookup yields CDR1 SQVTM and CDR2 ANQGSEA. The V end lost 3 bases, the J end lost 7 bases, and 12 bases lay between the germline ends. The CDR3 is 13 amino acids.

V gene TRBV11-2 combines with J gene TRBJ2-5; D tentatively fits TRBD1 or TRBD2 (5 bases each). The CDR3 contains 14 residues. V lost 4 bases to trimming and J lost 2 bases, with 11 bases between them. Germline lookup yields CDR1 SGHAT and CDR2 FQNNGV. Here the CDR3 DNA reads TGTGCCAGCAGCTCCGGGACGTTTCAAGAGACCCAGTACTTC. Translation: CASSSGTFQETQYF.

The J gene is TRBJ2-3, the V gene TRBV2, with 7 bases identical to TRBD2. Germline CDR1 SNHLY, CDR2 FYNNEI. The CDR3 is 16 amino acids. J gave up 5 bases and V 2 bases, and 10 bases lay outside the gene matches. The CDR3 coding sequence is TGTGCCAGCAGTGAAAGGAGACCGGGGGGAAGAGATACGCAGTATTTT. This codes for CASSERRPGGRDTQYF.